The sample holds a few counts of the clone carrying this TCR beta chain. The data belong to a study of CD8 T cells in ankylosing spondylitis. In TCRdb, the 5' RACE reads were re-called with MiXCR into one record per CDR3 protein. The sample lists roughly 260,000 distinct CDR3 sequences; 15% to 25% were seen once. CDR3 length: 17 residues. The V end lost 4 bases, the J end lost 0 bases, and 13 bases lay between the germline ends. Germline loops: CDR1 LGHDT, CDR2 YNNKEL (reference sequence). The source material was blood, either unsorted or a sorted T cell fraction (not recorded which). The chain combines TRBV3-1 with TRBJ2-6; maybe TRBD1 (6 bases). The TCR was taken from a male donor with ankylosing spondylitis or in good health (not recorded which). The CDR3 bases are TGTGCCAGCAGCCCCGGGACACCAAGCTCTGGGGCCAACGTCCTGACTTTC. This encodes CASSPGTPSSGANVLTF.